This is a list of T cell receptor beta chains from one sample in a study of blood T cell repertoires in COVID-19. Method: immunoSEQ multiplex PCR; TCRdb's copy keeps in-frame clones and lacks some. The sample shows approximately 270,000 clones, roughly 85% of them seen only once. The material sequenced was PBMCs or T cells enriched from blood (not recorded which). The origin of the receptors is a woman between 50 and 59 years old who had recovered from COVID-19. Both conserved end residues are part of each CDR3. The D gene is left open where the match is weak. Clone sizes are given selectively: once, few, many, or a class where the clone is expanded.

D gene,V gene,J gene,CDR3 length,clone size,CDR3 protein,CDR3 DNA
-,TRBV10-3,TRBJ2-2,15,-,CAISVAGVYTGELFF,TGTGCCATCAGCGTTGCAGGGGTGTACACCGGGGAGCTGTTTTTT
-,TRBV11-2,TRBJ2-3,14,once,CASSFGVGADTQYF,TGTGCCAGCAGCTTCGGCGTGGGAGCAGATACGCAGTATTTT
-,TRBV28,TRBJ1-6,14,-,CASSLSDNNSPLHF,TGTGCCAGCAGTTTATCAGATAATAATTCACCCCTCCACTTT
TRBD1,TRBV10-1,TRBJ1-2,15,-,CASRPHHDRERGYTF,TGCGCCAGCCGTCCCCACCATGACAGGGAGCGAGGCTACACCTTC
-,TRBV28,TRBJ1-6,14,-,CASSPRSYNSPLHF,TGTGCCAGCAGCCCCCGCTCCTATAATTCACCCCTCCACTTT
-,TRBV19,TRBJ1-4,14,-,CASSLTATNEKLFF,TGTGCCAGTAGTTTGACAGCAACTAATGAAAAACTGTTTTTT
-,TRBV6-5,TRBJ1-6,12,-,CASGRQGINLHF,TGTGCCAGCGGACGTCAGGGAATCAACCTCCACTTT
-,TRBV5-4,TRBJ2-2,16,-,CASSLGGDPLPGELFF,TGTGCCAGCAGCTTGGGGGGGGACCCCCTCCCCGGGGAGCTGTTTTTT
-,TRBV5-1,TRBJ2-3,16,-,CASSPGWGTRTDTQYF,TGCGCCAGCAGCCCGGGGTGGGGGACTCGCACAGATACGCAGTATTTT
-,TRBV28,TRBJ1-5,13,-,CASRPGFNQPQHF,TGTGCCAGCAGGCCGGGTTTTAATCAGCCCCAGCATTTT
TRBD2,TRBV7-7,TRBJ2-7,15,-,CASSLGTSGNYEQYF,TGTGCTAGCAGCCTCGGGACTAGCGGAAACTACGAGCAGTACTTC